The 31 T cell receptor beta chains below all came from one sample that was sequenced in a study of early T cells in non-severe SARS-CoV-2 infection. TCRdb called the 5' RACE reads again in MiXCR, with one record for every CDR3 protein. Among tens of thousands of distinct CDR3 sequences listed, 5% to 6% were seen once. Sequenced: whole blood. The receptors shown here come from an adult who was a healthcare worker with PCR-confirmed SARS-CoV-2 infection or an uninfected control (not recorded which).

There are many counts of this clonotype. This rearrangement joins TRBV21-1 to TRBJ1-2; the table calls TRBD1, which could not be checked here. TRBV21-1 is listed as a pseudogene. The CDR3 runs 18 residues. The CDR3 DNA reads TGTGCCAGCAGCCTCCTCGACCCCGGACCCGGGGTGGCCTATGGCTACACCTTC. Translating it yields CASSLLDPGPGVAYGYTF.

This clonotype was observed at least ten times. This chain connects TRBV20-1 to TRBJ2-1, with 7 bases lining up with TRBD2. Germline-derived CDR1 and CDR2 are DFQATT and SNEGSKA (reference sequence). J lost 7 bases, V lost 0 bases, and 0 bases had no gene match. The CDR3 loop spans 12 amino acids. The CDR3 loop reads CSARERENEQFF. CDR3 DNA sequence: TGCAGTGCTAGAGAGCGGGAGAATGAGCAGTTCTTC.

This clonotype appeared many times. This chain connects TRBV6-1 to TRBJ2-7; maybe TRBD2 (6 bases). V shed 0 bases and J shed 3 bases, with 15 bases lying between them. Germline CDR1 and CDR2: MNHNS and SASEGT. The CDR3 has 16 amino acids. Written as DNA, the CDR3 is TGTGCCAGCAGTGAAGCCTTTGGAACCGGGAGCTACGAGCAGTACTTC. Its protein is CASSEAFGTGSYEQYF.

At least ten counts were recorded for this clonotype. V usage is TRBV10-1 and J usage is TRBJ1-6, with D unclear. The CDR3 length is 14 residues. In germline, CDR1 is WNHNN, CDR2 SYGVQD (reference sequence). Between the trimmed V and J ends, which lost 2 bases and 10 bases, there was a span of 12 bases. The CDR3 DNA sequence: TGCGCCAGCAGTGAGACTTTGCCCGGATCACCCCTCCACTTT. Its protein is CASSETLPGSPLHF.

This clonotype was seen at least ten times. The chain has TRBV29-1 and TRBJ2-3; D ambiguous. The length of the CDR3 is 13 residues. Per germline, CDR1 SQVTM and CDR2 ANQGSEA. Trimming took 6 bases from V and 2 from J, leaving 12 bases between them. Here the CDR3 reads CSVTGRLTDTQYF. The CDR3, as DNA: TGCAGCGTCACCGGGCGTCTCACAGATACGCAGTATTTT.

There are a few counts of this clonotype. V gene TRBV29-1 combines with J gene TRBJ2-7, with D unclear. Trimming stripped 7 bases from V and 2 bases from J, with 15 bases between. Germline V gene sequence: CDR1 SQVTM, CDR2 ANQGSEA. The CDR3 has 13 residues. In DNA form, the CDR3 reads TGCAGCGCTACCCCCGCAGGAACCTACGAGCAGTACTTC. It translates to CSATPAGTYEQYF.

This clonotype was detected ten times or more. The chain joins TRBV7-2 to TRBJ1-1, with D perhaps matching TRBD1 (5 bases). The CDR3 contains 12 residues. Trimming removed 3 bases from V and 9 bases from J, with 11 bases in between. CDR1 is SGHTA, CDR2 FQGNSA, per germline. CDR3 sequence reads: CASSFRTGKAFF. The CDR3 DNA reads TGTGCCAGCAGCTTCAGAACAGGAAAAGCTTTCTTT.

This clonotype was found a few times. The rearrangement uses TRBV18 and TRBJ2-3, with 10 bases lining up with TRBD1. The germline V gene has CDR1 KGHSH and CDR2 LQKENI. V shed 0 bases and J 6 bases; nucleotides not matched to a gene: 3. This CDR3 contains 15 residues. The CDR3 sequence: CASSPPGQGMDTQYF. In nucleotides, the CDR3 is TGTGCCAGCTCACCACCGGGACAGGGGATGGATACGCAGTATTTT.

The chain recombines TRBV7-6 with TRBJ2-3; D is uncertain. V was trimmed by 5 bases and J by 1 base, leaving 4 bases between them. In germline, CDR1 is SGHVS, CDR2 FNYEAQ. The CDR3 has 12 residues. The CDR3 here is CASSRGTDTQYF. For the CDR3, the DNA is TGTGCCAGCAGCCGGGGCACAGATACGCAGTATTTT. Based on the CDR3 plus reference TRBV7-6 and TRBJ2-3, the full variable domain is GAGVSQSPRYKVTKRGQDVALRCDPISGHVSLYWYRQALGQGPEFLTYFNYEAQQDKSGLPNDRFSAERPEGSISTLTIQRTEQRDSAMYRCASSRGTDTQYFGPGTRLTVL.

This clonotype was observed at least ten times. This chain uses TRBV24-1 with TRBJ2-5; 8 positions match TRBD1. Trimming cost V 3 bases and J 5 bases; bases outside gene matches: 10. The CDR3 spans 16 residues. The V gene's germline CDR1 is KGHDR and CDR2 SFDVKD. CDR3 in DNA: TGTGCCACCAGTGATCCCACGGGACAGGAGATGGAGACCCAGTACTTC. It yields the protein CATSDPTGQEMETQYF.

This clonotype was detected ten times or more. The rearrangement links TRBV10-3 to TRBJ2-3, with D hard to call. The V end was cut by 3 bases, the J end by 2 bases, with 12 bases between. The CDR3 sequence is 15 residues long. CDR1 is ENHRY and CDR2 is SYGVKD in the germline V gene. The CDR3 bases are TGTGCCATCAGTGATCGGCCAGGAGACACAGATACGCAGTATTTT. Its protein is CAISDRPGDTDTQYF.

This clonotype was counted at least ten times. The chain couples TRBV20-1 to TRBJ2-3, with 7 bases matching TRBD2. Germline loops: CDR1 DFQATT, CDR2 SNEGSKA (reference sequence). The V segment lost 3 bases and the J segment 4 bases; nucleotides outside the gene matches: 22. This CDR3 contains 19 residues. The CDR3 sequence is CSARETSARRSMSADTQYF. The CDR3 DNA reads as TGCAGTGCTAGGGAAACTAGCGCACGAAGGTCGATGTCCGCAGATACGCAGTATTTT.

This clonotype was detected once. This may come from a read error, since a much larger clone is one base off. The chain has TRBV20-1 and TRBJ2-3; unclear D gene. CDR3 length: 18 amino acids. V shed 0 bases and J shed 4 bases, with 23 bases lying between them. The germline gives CDR1 DFQATT, CDR2 SNEGSKA (reference sequence). CDR3 nucleotides: TGCAGTGCTAGAGATCCGCAAACGGTGGCAGACTTCTCAGATACGCAGTATTTT. Translation gives CSARDPQTVADFSDTQYF.

As for this clonotype: Since a much larger clone is just one base distant, this may be a read error. The V and J genes are TRBV7-9 and TRBJ2-3, with TRBD1 matching over 7 bases. This CDR3 comprises 14 residues. V gave up 5 bases and J gave up 6 bases; unmatched junction bases: 8. Per germline, CDR1 SEHNR and CDR2 FQNEAQ (reference sequence). The CDR3 region has the DNA TGTGCCAGCAGCGGCGACAGGGATTGGGATACGCAGTATTTT. Protein product: CASSGDRDWDTQYF.

This clonotype occurred many times. The chain recombines TRBV29-1 with TRBJ2-7, with 8 bases matching TRBD2. There are 15 residues in the CDR3. The V segment lost 1 base and the J segment 3 bases; nucleotides outside the gene matches: 8. CDR1 is SQVTM, CDR2 ANQGSEA, per germline. This CDR3 reads CSVEGTSSPNYEQYF. Written as DNA, the CDR3 is TGCAGCGTTGAAGGGACTAGCAGTCCCAACTACGAGCAGTACTTC.

This clonotype was picked up many times. V gene TRBV7-9 combines with J gene TRBJ1-3; a possible D gene is TRBD1 (6 bases). Germline V CDR1 and CDR2: SEHNR, FQNEAQ (reference sequence). Trimming cost V 11 bases and J 0 bases, with 14 bases left between them. The CDR3 is 14 amino acids. CDR3 sequence (DNA): TGTGCCGTACAGGGCGAGAGCTCTGGAAACACCATATATTTT. Translating it yields CAVQGESSGNTIYF.

This clonotype appeared many times. The gene calls are TRBV19 and TRBJ2-7, with 8 bases fitting TRBD1. V shed 8 bases and J 5 bases; nucleotides not matched to a gene: 8. There are 13 residues in the CDR3. From germline, CDR1 is LNHDA and CDR2 SQIVND (reference sequence). CDR3 coding DNA: TGTGCCAGTTGGAGACAGGGGATGCACGAGCAGTACTTC. This translates into CASWRQGMHEQYF.

A word on this clonotype: A much larger clonotype is one base distant, so this may be a read error. This chain links TRBV20-1 with TRBJ1-5; D unresolved. The CDR3 runs to 14 residues. Trimming stripped 4 bases from V and 7 bases from J, with 17 bases between. CDR1 and CDR2 from the germline V gene are DFQATT and SNEGSKA (reference sequence). The DNA for the CDR3 is TGCAGTGCTAACCAACAGCCATCCTACCAGCCCCAGCATTTT. Translating gives CSANQQPSYQPQHF.

This clonotype was observed at least ten times. This rearrangement joins TRBV30 to TRBJ2-1; D might be TRBD2 (6 bases). Germline assignment: CDR1 GTSNPN and CDR2 SVGIG (reference sequence). Trimming removed 1 base from V and 8 bases from J, with 12 bases in between. The CDR3 totals 13 residues. CDR3 nucleotides: TGTGCCTGGAGTGCTGGAGGGAGTGATGAGCAGTTCTTC. It encodes CAWSAGGSDEQFF. Using reference TRBV30 and TRBJ2-1 for the parts outside the CDR3, the full variable domain is SQTIHQWPATLVQPVGSPLSLECTVEGTSNPNLYWYRQAAGRGLQLLFYSVGIGQISSEVPQNLSASRPQDRQFILSSKKLLLSDSGFYLCAWSAGGSDEQFFGPGTRLTVL.

In its sample, this clonotype was seen many times. The CDR3 protein is CATSDLSGKSYNEQFF. The CDR3 DNA reads as TGTGCCACCAGTGATTTGAGCGGGAAATCCTACAATGAGCAGTTCTTC. The chain uses TRBV24-1 and TRBJ2-1, with TRBD2 matching 7 bases. The germline gives CDR1 KGHDR, CDR2 SFDVKD. The CDR3 contains 16 residues. The trim removed 0 bases at V and 1 base at J, leaving 2 bases unmatched.

This clonotype showed up many times. J is TRBJ1-3 and V is TRBV27; D not certain. Trimming stripped 6 bases from V and 8 bases from J, with 14 bases between. CDR3 length: 13 amino acids. Per germline, CDR1 MNHEY and CDR2 SMNVEV (reference sequence). The CDR3 coding sequence is TGTGCCAGCAGGAGCCTTCGTGTTGACACCATATATTTT. It codes for CASRSLRVDTIYF.

This clonotype was counted many times. The chain combines TRBV20-1 with TRBJ2-7, with 11 nucleotides matching TRBD2. Trimming cost V 3 bases and J 9 bases; bases outside gene matches: 16. Germline CDR1 DFQATT, CDR2 SNEGSKA (reference sequence). The CDR3 is 16 amino acids. The CDR3 DNA follows: TGCAGTGCTAGTCCCGGGACTAGCGGAGTACCCTTAGCGCAGTACTTC. This codes for CSASPGTSGVPLAQYF.

This clonotype turned up a few times. V gene TRBV9 combines with J gene TRBJ2-3, with 8 nucleotides matching TRBD2. The CDR3 runs 16 residues. From germline, CDR1 is SGDLS and CDR2 YYNGEE. After removal of 0 bases from V and 1 base from J, the junction contained 4 bases not matched to a gene. Here the CDR3 reads CASSVVAGGRTDTQYF. The CDR3 bases are TGTGCCAGCAGCGTAGTGGCGGGAGGACGCACAGATACGCAGTATTTT.

V and J are TRBV7-2 and TRBJ1-5; a weak D match, TRBD1 (6 bases). There are 14 residues in the CDR3. Trimming left V 4 bases short and J 7 bases short, with 14 bases between. Germline V lookup: CDR1 SGHTA, CDR2 FQGNSA. CDR3 DNA sequence: TGTGCCAGCAGCTCACAGGGTTCTGGGCAGCCCCAGCATTTT. This codes for CASSSQGSGQPQHF.

This clonotype came up many times. Mismatch with germline at one junction end may stem from a read error. V and J are TRBV19 and TRBJ2-7; 8 bases match TRBD1. The CDR3 spans 15 residues. Germline V gives CDR1 LNHDA, CDR2 SQIVND (reference sequence). The CDR3 coding sequence is TGTGCCAGTAGTCTAGAGACAGGGGTCTCCTACGAGCAGTACTTC. Translating it yields CASSLETGVSYEQYF. The whole variable domain, filled in from reference TRBV19 and TRBJ2-7, reads DGGITQSPKYLFRKEGQNVTLSCEQNLNHDAMYWYRQDPGQGLRLIYYSQIVNDFQKGDIAEGYSVSREKKESFPLTVTSAQKNPTAFYLCASSLETGVSYEQYFGPGTRLTVT.

V is TRBV12-3 or TRBV12-4 and J is TRBJ2-3; 11 bases are shared with TRBD2. The length of the CDR3 is 16 residues. V was pared by 6 bases and J by 6 bases, with 11 bases of the junction left unmatched. Here the CDR3 DNA reads TGTGCCAGCAGCCCAACTAGCGGGAGTGGTGGGGATACGCAGTATTTT. Translated, it gives CASSPTSGSGGDTQYF.

This clonotype was counted between two and nine times. The rearrangement joins TRBV3-1 to TRBJ2-1; possibly TRBD1 for D (5 bases). With 0 bases removed from V and 7 bases from J, the gap between germline ends came to 7 bases. The CDR3 sequence is 13 residues long. Per germline, CDR1 LGHDT and CDR2 YNNKEL (reference sequence). CDR3 region: CASSQDDRNEQFF. In DNA form, the CDR3 reads TGTGCCAGCAGCCAAGACGACAGAAATGAGCAGTTCTTC.

This clonotype came up many times. J is TRBJ2-3 and V is TRBV6-2 or TRBV6-3, with TRBD2 matching 11 bases. CDR3 length: 16 amino acids. Germline V gene data show CDR1 as MNHEY and CDR2 as SVGEGT. V was pared by 8 bases and J by 8 bases, with 15 bases of the junction left unmatched. CDR3 amino acids: CASGTSGSMSLATQYF. The CDR3 DNA follows: TGTGCCAGCGGTACTAGCGGGAGTATGTCTTTGGCTACGCAGTATTTT.

In its sample, this clonotype was seen many times. V usage is TRBV9 and J usage is TRBJ2-1; possibly TRBD1 or TRBD2 for D (5 bases each). CDR3 length: 14 residues. With 4 bases removed from V and 8 bases from J, the gap between germline ends came to 16 bases. CDR1 SGDLS and CDR2 YYNGEE come from the germline V gene. Written as DNA, the CDR3 is TGTGCCAGCAGCCTCGGGACGCCCGGAGATGAGCAGTTCTTC. It is translated as CASSLGTPGDEQFF.

The chain has TRBV20-1 and TRBJ2-1; D uncertain. CDR1 and CDR2 (germline): DFQATT, SNEGSKA (reference sequence). Deletions cut 2 bases from V and 0 bases from J, with 11 bases between. The CDR3 is 15 amino acids. CDR3 DNA: TGCAGTGCTAGAAATCAGGAGAGCTCCTACAATGAGCAGTTCTTC. Amino acid sequence: CSARNQESSYNEQFF.

This clonotype was counted many times. The chain combines TRBV29-1 with TRBJ2-7; D not resolved. V was clipped by 3 bases and J by 2 bases, with 14 bases between them. Looked up from germline, CDR1 is SQVTM and CDR2 is ANQGSEA. The CDR3 is made up of 14 amino acids. For the CDR3, the DNA is TGCAGCGTTGAGCCTTTAGGAACCCCCTACGAGCAGTACTTC. Translation gives CSVEPLGTPYEQYF.